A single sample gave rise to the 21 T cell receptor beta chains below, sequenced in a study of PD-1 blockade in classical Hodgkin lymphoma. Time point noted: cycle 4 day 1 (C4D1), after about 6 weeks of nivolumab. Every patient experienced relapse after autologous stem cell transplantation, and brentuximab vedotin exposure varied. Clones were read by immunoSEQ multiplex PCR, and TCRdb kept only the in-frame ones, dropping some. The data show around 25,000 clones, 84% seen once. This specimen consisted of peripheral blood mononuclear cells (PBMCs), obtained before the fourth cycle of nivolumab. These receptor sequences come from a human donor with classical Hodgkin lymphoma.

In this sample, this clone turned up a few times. The CDR3 DNA follows: TGTGCCAGCAGTGGGCTCGAGGGACAGGGGCCGAGGGAAGCTTTCTTT. It translates to CASSGLEGQGPREAFF. The rearrangement uses TRBV25-1 and TRBJ1-1; 10 bases map to TRBD1. The CDR3 sequence is 16 residues long. Trimming cost V 4 bases and J 8 bases; bases outside gene matches: 13. Germline values: CDR1 MGHDK, CDR2 SYGVNS.

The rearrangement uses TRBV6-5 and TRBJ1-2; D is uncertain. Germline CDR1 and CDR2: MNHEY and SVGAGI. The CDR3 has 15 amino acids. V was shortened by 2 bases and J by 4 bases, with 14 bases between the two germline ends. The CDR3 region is CASSYVAQSSYGYTF. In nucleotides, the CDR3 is TGTGCCAGCAGTTACGTTGCCCAGTCTAGCTATGGCTACACCTTC.

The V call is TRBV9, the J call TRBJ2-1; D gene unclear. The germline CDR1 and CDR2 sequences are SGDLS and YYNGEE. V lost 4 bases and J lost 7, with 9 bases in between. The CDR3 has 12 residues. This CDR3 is CASSSSKNEQFF. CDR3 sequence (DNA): TGTGCCAGCAGCAGTAGCAAGAATGAGCAGTTCTTC.

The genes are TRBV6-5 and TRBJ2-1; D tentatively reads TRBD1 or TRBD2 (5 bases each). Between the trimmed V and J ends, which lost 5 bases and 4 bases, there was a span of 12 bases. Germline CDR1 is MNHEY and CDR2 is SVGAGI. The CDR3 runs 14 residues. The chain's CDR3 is CASSLSGQYNEQFF. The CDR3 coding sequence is TGTGCCAGCAGTCTTTCGGGGCAGTACAATGAGCAGTTCTTC.

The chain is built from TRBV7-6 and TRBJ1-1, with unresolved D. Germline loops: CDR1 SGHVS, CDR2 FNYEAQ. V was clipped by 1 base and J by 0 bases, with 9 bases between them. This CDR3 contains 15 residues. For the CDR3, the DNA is TGTGCCAGCAGCTTAGGTGCCCGGATGAACACTGAAGCTTTCTTT. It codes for CASSLGARMNTEAFF.

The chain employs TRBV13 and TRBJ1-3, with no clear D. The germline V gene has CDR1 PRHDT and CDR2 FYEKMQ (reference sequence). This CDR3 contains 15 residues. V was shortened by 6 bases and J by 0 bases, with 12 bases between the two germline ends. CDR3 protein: CASRFGLVSGNTIYF. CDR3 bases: TGTGCCAGCAGGTTCGGACTTGTCTCTGGAAACACCATATATTTT.

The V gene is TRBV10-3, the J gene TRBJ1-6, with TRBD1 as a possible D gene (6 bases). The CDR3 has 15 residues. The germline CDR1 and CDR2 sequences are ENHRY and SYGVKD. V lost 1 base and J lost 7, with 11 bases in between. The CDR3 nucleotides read TGTGCCATCAGTGAGTTAGGACAGACAAATTCACCCCTCCACTTT. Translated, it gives CAISELGQTNSPLHF.

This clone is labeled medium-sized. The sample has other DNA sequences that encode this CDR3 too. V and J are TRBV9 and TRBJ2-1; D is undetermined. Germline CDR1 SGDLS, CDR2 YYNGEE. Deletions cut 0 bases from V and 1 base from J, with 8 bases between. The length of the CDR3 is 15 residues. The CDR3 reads CASSVGVGSYNEQFF. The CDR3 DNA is TGTGCCAGCAGCGTAGGGGTAGGGTCCTACAATGAGCAGTTCTTC.

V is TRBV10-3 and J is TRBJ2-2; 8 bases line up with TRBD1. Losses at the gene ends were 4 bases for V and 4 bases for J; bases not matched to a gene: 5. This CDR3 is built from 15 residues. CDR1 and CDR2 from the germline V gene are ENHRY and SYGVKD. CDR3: CAISASTGVTGELFF. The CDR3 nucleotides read TGTGCCATCAGTGCTTCGACAGGGGTCACCGGGGAGCTGTTTTTT.

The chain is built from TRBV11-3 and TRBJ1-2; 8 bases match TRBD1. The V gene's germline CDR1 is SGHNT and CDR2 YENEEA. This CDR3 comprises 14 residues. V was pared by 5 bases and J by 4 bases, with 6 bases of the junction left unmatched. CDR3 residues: CASSRQGSGYGYTF. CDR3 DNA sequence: TGTGCCAGCAGCCGACAGGGGTCAGGCTATGGCTACACCTTC.

This chain's CDR3 is CAWTWDMLTEAFF. The CDR3 nucleotides read TGTGCCTGGACGTGGGACATGTTGACTGAAGCTTTCTTT. This chain joins TRBV30 and TRBJ1-1; TRBD1 is a possible D gene (6 bases). This CDR3 contains 13 residues. V was trimmed by 4 bases and J by 5 bases, leaving 14 bases between them. Germline V gene lookup returns CDR1 GTSNPN and CDR2 SVGIG (reference sequence).

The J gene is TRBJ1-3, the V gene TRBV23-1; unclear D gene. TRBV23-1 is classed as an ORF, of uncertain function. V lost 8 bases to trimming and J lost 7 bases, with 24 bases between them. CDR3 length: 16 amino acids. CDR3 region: CASHPGWRLLGNTIYF. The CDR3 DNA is TGCGCCAGCCACCCGGGATGGAGACTGCTAGGGAACACCATATATTTT.

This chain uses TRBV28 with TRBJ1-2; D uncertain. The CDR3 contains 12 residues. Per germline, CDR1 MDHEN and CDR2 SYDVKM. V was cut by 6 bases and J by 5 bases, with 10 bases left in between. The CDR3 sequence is CASRLRWYGYTF. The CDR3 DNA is TGTGCCAGCAGACTCCGTTGGTATGGCTACACCTTC.

CDR3 amino acids: CAWSVGSNQPQHF. CDR3 coding DNA: TGTGCCTGGAGTGTAGGTAGCAATCAGCCCCAGCATTTT. V usage is TRBV30 and J usage is TRBJ1-5; D call uncertain. Germline V lookup: CDR1 GTSNPN, CDR2 SVGIG (reference sequence). V lost 0 bases to trimming and J lost 0 bases, with 3 bases between them. The CDR3 is 13 residues long.

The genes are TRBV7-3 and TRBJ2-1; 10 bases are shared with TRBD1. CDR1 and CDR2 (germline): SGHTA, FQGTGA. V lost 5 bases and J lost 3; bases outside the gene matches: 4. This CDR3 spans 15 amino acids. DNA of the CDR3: TGTGCCAGCAGCGCGGGACAGGGGAACTACAATGAGCAGTTCTTC. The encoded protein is CASSAGQGNYNEQFF.

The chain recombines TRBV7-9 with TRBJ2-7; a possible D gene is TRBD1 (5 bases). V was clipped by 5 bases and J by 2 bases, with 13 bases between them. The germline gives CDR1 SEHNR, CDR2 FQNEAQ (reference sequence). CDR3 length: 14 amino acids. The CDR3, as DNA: TGTGCCAGCAGCACGACAGTTCCTCCCTACGAGCAGTACTTC. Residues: CASSTTVPPYEQYF.

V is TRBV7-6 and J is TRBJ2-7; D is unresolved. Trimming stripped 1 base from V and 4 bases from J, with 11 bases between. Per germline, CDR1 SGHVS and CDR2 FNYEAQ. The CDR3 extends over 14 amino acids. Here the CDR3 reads CASSLGRPFYEQYF. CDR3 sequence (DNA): TGTGCCAGCAGCTTAGGCAGGCCTTTTTACGAGCAGTACTTC.

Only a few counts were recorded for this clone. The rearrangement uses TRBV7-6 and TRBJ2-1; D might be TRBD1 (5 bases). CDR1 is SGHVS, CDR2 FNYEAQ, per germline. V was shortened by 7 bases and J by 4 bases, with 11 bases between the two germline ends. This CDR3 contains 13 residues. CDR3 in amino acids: CASTVQGYNEQFF. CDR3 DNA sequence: TGTGCCAGCACCGTCCAGGGTTACAATGAGCAGTTCTTC.

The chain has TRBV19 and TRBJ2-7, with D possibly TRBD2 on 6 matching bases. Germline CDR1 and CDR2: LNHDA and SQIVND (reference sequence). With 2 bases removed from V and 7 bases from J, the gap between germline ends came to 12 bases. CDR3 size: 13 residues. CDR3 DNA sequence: TGTGCCAGTAGTATAATGAGGGCGGGGGAGCAGTACTTC. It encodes CASSIMRAGEQYF.

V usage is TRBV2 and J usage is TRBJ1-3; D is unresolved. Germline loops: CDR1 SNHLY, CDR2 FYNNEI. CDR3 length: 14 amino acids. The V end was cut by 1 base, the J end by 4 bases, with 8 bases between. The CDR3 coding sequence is TGTGCCAGCAGTGAAGAAGGGTTAGGAAACACCATATATTTT. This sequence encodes CASSEEGLGNTIYF.

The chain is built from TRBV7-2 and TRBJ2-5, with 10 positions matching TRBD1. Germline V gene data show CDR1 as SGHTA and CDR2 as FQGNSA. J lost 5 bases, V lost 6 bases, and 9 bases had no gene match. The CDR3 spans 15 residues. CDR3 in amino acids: CASRYRDRGLETQYF. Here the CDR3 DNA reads TGTGCCAGCAGATACCGGGACAGGGGTTTGGAGACCCAGTACTTC.